This T cell receptor (beta chain) emerged from a study of shared clonotypes between healthy human individuals (dated by TCRdb to 2018 to 2020). A note on the overall study: A couple of women and a few men aged 18 to 49 years were included in the cohort. For each donor, CD4 naive and CD4 memory were each given three plates, CD8 naive was given two plates, and CD8 memory was given one plate. To estimate repertoire size and how much clonotypes are shared between individuals, the study performed deep sequencing of blood TCR repertoires from about 5 healthy adults. Libraries were prepared and TCR repertoires were sequenced by different laboratories using diverse techniques, in order to increase sequencing depth and limit assay-specific biases. Per donor, leukapheresis produced somewhere between about 0.94 and 9.5 billion PBMCs.

The paper's findings and limits, for the study overall: Naive subsets generally had larger estimated clonotype richness than memory subsets did. Sharing across a few donors was observed for 5% to 6.5% of naive CD4, under 4% of naive CD8, over 2% of memory CD4, and less than 0.45% of memory CD8 clonotypes. Higher generation probabilities were observed for clonotypes shared by all four sorted-subset donors than for non-shared clonotypes. Pairwise subsampling led to the expectation that sequencing depth would affect the degree of clonotype sharing among donors. Incomplete sequencing was indicated by rarefaction of sorted-subset datasets, despite the large sequencing depth. The small number of donors limited the genetic and exposure-history diversity represented. Sampling was restricted to blood, and TCR repertoires in tissue are likely to differ from TCR repertoires in blood.

TCR CDR3 regions were amplified from genomic DNA by multiplex PCR using the deep immunoSEQ assay. Extracted genomic DNA from each cell subset was spread evenly across all wells of several immunoSEQ 96-well plates, with each plate serving as a replicate. Each replicate PCR for sorted subsets received about 200 ng genomic DNA, equal to roughly 30,000 T cell genomes. The purified libraries were quantified using a Qubit 3.0 fluorometer, sized with a Bioanalyzer 2100, and then quantified again using the KAPA Library Quantification kit. Every immunoSEQ 96-well plate was sequenced on a dedicated single-read 150-cycle Illumina NextSeq 550 flow cell. As for how the authors treated the data: Because only junctional sequences without quality scores were contained in the immunoSEQ output, filtering matching that applied to full-length reads could not be performed. To assign V/J genes and CDR3, sequences were annotated against IMGT germline references using PyIR, a Python wrapper for IgBLAST v1.9. Reads with weak V/J assignments (E-value above 1e-6), missing CDR3, stop codons, out-of-frame junctions, or ambiguous translated residues were removed. V3J clonotypes were defined by identical inferred V gene, J gene, and CDR3 amino acid sequence. Percentage overlap between repertoires was computed as shared unique clonotypes divided by the size of the smaller repertoire. Richness of each repertoire was evaluated using RTK rarefaction, the Chao1 estimator, and Recon v2.1 estimates of unobserved clonotypes. OLGA was used to compute generation probabilities for all TCRbeta clonotypes that the gDNA method yielded from a handful of donors. Sourced from immuneACCESS, this table was stored by TCRdb with only in-frame sequences that have V and J called. A share of the clones is absent; for the studies checked, an unresolved V gene accounts for under half, and the remainder has no known explanation. The V and J calls and clone size are taken from that table; D and trimming were inferred from the DNA. For this sample there are 1,500,000 or so clones; just under 99% appear just once. The leading ten clones occupy about 0.35% of the sample.

The donors were healthy, HIV-negative adults who had no recently reported acute infections or vaccinations. All donors were Caucasian adults living in Nashville, Tennessee, USA. CD4+ T cells were enriched through magnetic negative selection, after which naive cells were positively selected on CD45RA and the remaining negative fraction served as the memory subset. Blood was collected by leukapheresis, and PBMCs were isolated by Ficoll-Histopaque density gradient centrifugation and then cryopreserved in liquid nitrogen vapor phase. Analytical flow cytometry was used to check the purity and quantity of every magnetically sorted T cell population. From each sorted fraction, genomic DNA was isolated and quantified by UV absorbance on a Nanodrop 2000c. Trimming removed 5 bases from V and 4 bases from J, leaving 11 bases between the germline ends. The CDR3 runs 14 amino acids, cysteine and phenylalanine included. Solely the CDR3 DNA is kept, with 42 bases framed from the first base. Looking up the germline V gene (reference sequence) yields CDR1 MNHEY and CDR2 SMNVEV.

As regards this clone: It lacks a known antigen. No base qualities exist here, and no much larger clone lies one base off it.

The sequence was obtained from a man in his thirties or forties in good health. The sequenced sample was naive CD4+ T cells sorted from blood. This specimen's cell subset or site label, interpreted: CD45RA+ positively selected. The chain is made from TRBV27 and TRBJ1-4, and possibly TRBD1, on 6 matching bases. CDR3 loop: CASSRPGVNEKLFF. The nucleotides are TGTGCCAGCAGTCGTCCAGGGGTTAATGAAAAACTGTTTTTT.